A few counts support the clone carrying this TCR beta chain. Its antigen is currently unknown. The sample comes from a study of T cells in Graves' hyperthyroidism and ophthalmopathy. Amplification of TCR beta CDR3 regions was performed using RNA transcripts as template. HTBI primers were used for first-round RT-PCR of the TCR CDR3. Using its own MiXCR run on the multiplex PCR reads, TCRdb lists one record per CDR3 protein. Of roughly 510,000 distinct CDR3 sequences in the sample, around 20% were seen once. Findings of the study overall: The majority of expanded thyroid clonotypes above 0.001 also appeared in blood.

The diagnostic basis comprised clinical symptoms, serum thyroxine and TRAb, thyroid ultrasound and orbital computed tomography. CDR3 length: 17 amino acids. V was shortened by 3 bases and J by 2 bases, with 17 bases between the two germline ends. From germline, CDR1 is LGHNA and CDR2 YNFKEQ. The sequence came from a man younger than 35 with Graves' hyperthyroidism. What was sequenced was blood. The chain uses TRBV4-2 and TRBJ1-3, with D unclear. The CDR3 coding sequence is TGTGCCAGCAGCCATGGTGGGTTCTGGAGAACTGGAAACACCATATATTTT. Its protein product is CASSHGGFWRTGNTIYF.